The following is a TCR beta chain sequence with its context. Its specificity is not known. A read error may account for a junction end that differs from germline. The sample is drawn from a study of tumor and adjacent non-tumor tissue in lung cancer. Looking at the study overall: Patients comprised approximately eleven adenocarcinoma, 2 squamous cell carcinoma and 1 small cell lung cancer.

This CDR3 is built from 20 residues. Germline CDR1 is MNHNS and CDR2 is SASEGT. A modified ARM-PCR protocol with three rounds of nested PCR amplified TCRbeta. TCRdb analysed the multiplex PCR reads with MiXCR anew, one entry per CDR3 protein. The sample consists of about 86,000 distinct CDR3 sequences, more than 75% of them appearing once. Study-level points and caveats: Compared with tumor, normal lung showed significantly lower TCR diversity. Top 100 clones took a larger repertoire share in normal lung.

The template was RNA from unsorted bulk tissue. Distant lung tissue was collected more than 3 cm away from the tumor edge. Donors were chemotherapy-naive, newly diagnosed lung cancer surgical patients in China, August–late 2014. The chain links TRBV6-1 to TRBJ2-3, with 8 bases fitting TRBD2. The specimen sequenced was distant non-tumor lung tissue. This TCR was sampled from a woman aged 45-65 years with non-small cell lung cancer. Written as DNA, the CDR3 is TGTACCAGCAGCGAAATTCCGTGGGAGAGCGGGAGACCAAGCACAGAAACGCAGTATTTT. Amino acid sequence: CTSSEIPWESGRPSTETQYF.